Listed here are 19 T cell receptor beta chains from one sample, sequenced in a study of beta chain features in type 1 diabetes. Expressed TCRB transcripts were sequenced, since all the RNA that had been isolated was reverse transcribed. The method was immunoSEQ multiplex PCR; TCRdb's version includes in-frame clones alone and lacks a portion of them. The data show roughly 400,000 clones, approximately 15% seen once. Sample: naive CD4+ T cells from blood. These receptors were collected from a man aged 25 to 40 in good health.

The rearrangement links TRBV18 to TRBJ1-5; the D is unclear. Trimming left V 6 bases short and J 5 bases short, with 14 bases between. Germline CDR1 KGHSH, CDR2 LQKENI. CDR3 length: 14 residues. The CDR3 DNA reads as TGTGCCAGCTCCCGGCAGGCTACCTATCAGCCCCAGCATTTT. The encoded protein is CASSRQATYQPQHF.

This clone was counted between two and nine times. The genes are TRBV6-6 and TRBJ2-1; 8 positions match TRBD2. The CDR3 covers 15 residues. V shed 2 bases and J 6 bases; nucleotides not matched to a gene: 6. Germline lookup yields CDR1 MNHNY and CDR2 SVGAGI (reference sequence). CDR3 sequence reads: CASSYRSGGVNEQFF. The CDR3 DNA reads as TGTGCCAGCAGTTACCGAAGCGGGGGAGTCAATGAGCAGTTCTTC.

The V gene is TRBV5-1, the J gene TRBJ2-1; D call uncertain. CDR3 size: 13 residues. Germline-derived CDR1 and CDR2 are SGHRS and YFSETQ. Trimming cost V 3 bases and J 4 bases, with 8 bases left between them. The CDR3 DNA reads TGCGCCAGCAGCTCGACCCAGTACAATGAGCAGTTCTTC. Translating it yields CASSSTQYNEQFF. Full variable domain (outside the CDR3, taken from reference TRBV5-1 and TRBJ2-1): KAGVTQTPRYLIKTRGQQVTLSCSPISGHRSVSWYQQTPGQGLQFLFEYFSETQRNKGNFPGRFSGRQFSNSRSEMNVSTLELGDSALYLCASSSTQYNEQFFGPGTRLTVL.

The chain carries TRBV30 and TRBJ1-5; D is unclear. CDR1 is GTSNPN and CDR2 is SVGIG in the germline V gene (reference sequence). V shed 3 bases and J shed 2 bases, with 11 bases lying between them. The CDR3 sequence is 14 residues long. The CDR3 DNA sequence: TGTGCCTGGAGGTCAGGACGACGCAATCAGCCCCAGCATTTT. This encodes CAWRSGRRNQPQHF.

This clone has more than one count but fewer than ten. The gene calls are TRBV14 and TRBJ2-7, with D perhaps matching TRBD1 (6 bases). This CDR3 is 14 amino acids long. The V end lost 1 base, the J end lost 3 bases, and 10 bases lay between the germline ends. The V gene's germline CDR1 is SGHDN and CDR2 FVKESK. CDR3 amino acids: CASSQVDRNYEQYF. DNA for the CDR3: TGTGCCAGCAGCCAAGTAGACAGGAACTACGAGCAGTACTTC.

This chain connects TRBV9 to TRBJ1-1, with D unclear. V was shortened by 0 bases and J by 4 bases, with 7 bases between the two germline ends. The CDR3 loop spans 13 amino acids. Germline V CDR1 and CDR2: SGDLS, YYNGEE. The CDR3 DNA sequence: TGTGCCAGCAGCGTAGATCGGATCACTGAAGCTTTCTTT. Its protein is CASSVDRITEAFF.

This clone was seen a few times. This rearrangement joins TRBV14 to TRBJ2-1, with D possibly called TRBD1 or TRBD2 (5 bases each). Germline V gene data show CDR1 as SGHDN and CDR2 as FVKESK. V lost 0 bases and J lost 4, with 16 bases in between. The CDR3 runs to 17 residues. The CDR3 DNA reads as TGTGCCAGCAGCCAAGATCAATATGGGACGATATACAATGAGCAGTTCTTC. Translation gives CASSQDQYGTIYNEQFF.

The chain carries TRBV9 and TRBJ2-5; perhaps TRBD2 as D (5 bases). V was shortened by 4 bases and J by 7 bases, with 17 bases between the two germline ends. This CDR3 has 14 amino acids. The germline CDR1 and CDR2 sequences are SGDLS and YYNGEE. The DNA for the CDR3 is TGTGCCAGCAGCCGAGCGGCTAGCTATGGGACCCAGTACTTC. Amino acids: CASSRAASYGTQYF. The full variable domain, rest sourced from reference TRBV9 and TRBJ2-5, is DSGVTQTPKHLITATGQRVTLRCSPRSGDLSVYWYQQSLDQGLQFLIQYYNGEERAKGNILERFSAQQFPDLHSELNLSSLELGDSALYFCASSRAASYGTQYFGPGTRLLVL.

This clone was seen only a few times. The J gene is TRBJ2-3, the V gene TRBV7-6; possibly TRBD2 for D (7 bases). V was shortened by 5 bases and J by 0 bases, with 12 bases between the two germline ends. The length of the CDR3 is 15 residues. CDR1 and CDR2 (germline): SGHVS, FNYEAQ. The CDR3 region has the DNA TGTGCCAGCAGCGGCCGGGGGGCGAGCACAGATACGCAGTATTTT. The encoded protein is CASSGRGASTDTQYF.

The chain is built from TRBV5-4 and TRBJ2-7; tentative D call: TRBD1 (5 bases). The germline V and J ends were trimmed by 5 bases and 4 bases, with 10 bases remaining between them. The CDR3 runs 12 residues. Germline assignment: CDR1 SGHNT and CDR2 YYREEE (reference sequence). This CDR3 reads CASSKDKYEQYF. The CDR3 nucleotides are TGTGCCAGCAGTAAGGACAAATACGAGCAGTACTTC.

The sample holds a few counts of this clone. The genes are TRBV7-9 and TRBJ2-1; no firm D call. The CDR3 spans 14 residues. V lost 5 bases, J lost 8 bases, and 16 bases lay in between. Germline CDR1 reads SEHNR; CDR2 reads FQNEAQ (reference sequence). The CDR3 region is CASSLISSVHEQFF. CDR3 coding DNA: TGTGCCAGCAGCCTTATCTCTTCTGTCCATGAGCAGTTCTTC.

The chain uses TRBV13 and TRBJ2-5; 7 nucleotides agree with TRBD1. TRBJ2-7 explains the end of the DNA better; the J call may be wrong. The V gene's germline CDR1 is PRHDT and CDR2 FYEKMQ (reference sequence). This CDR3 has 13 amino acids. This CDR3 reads CASSLRGLYEQYF. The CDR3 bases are TGTGCCAGCAGCTTGAGGGGGCTGTACGAGCAGTACTTC.

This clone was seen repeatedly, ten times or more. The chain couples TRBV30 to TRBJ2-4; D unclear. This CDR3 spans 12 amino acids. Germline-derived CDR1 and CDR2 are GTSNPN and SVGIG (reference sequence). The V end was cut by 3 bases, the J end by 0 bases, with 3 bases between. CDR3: CAWSSAKNIQYF. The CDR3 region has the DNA TGTGCCTGGAGCTCAGCCAAAAACATTCAGTACTTC.

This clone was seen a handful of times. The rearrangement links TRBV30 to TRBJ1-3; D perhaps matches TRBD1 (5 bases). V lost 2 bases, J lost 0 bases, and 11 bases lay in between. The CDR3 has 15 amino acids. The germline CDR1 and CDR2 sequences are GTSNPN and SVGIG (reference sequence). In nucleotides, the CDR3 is TGTGCCTGGAGTCCTCCAGGGCGCTCTGGAAACACCATATATTTT. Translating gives CAWSPPGRSGNTIYF.

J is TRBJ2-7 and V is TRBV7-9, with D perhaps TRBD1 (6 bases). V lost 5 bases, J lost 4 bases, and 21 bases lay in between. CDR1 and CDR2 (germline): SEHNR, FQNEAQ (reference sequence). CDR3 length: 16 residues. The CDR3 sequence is CASSRSTGLGSYEQYF. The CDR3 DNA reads TGTGCCAGCAGCCGTAGTACAGGGCTGGGTTCGTACGAGCAGTACTTC.

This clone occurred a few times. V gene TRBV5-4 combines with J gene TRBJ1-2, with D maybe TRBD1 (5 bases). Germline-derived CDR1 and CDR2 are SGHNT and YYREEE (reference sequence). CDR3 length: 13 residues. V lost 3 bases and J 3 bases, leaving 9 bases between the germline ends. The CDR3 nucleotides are TGTGCCAGCAGCTCCGGCAGGGACTATGGCTACACCTTC. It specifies CASSSGRDYGYTF.

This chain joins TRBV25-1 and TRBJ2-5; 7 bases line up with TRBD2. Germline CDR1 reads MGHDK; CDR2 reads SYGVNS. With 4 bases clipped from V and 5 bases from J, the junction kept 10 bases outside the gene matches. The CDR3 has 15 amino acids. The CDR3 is CASSAPGGCEETQYF. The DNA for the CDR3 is TGTGCCAGCAGTGCGCCGGGGGGTTGCGAGGAGACCCAGTACTTC.

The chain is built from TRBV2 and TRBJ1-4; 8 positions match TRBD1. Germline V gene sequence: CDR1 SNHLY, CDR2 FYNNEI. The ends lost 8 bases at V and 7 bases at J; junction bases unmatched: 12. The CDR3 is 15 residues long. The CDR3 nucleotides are TGTGCCAGCGAACAACACAGGGGGATTGGTGAAAAACTGTTTTTT. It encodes CASEQHRGIGEKLFF.

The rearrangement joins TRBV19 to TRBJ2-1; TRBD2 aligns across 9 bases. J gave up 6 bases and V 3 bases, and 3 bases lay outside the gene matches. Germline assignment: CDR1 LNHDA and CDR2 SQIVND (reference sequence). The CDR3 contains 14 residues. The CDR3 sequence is CASSIAREGNEQFF. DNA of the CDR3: TGTGCCAGTAGTATTGCGCGGGAGGGCAATGAGCAGTTCTTC.